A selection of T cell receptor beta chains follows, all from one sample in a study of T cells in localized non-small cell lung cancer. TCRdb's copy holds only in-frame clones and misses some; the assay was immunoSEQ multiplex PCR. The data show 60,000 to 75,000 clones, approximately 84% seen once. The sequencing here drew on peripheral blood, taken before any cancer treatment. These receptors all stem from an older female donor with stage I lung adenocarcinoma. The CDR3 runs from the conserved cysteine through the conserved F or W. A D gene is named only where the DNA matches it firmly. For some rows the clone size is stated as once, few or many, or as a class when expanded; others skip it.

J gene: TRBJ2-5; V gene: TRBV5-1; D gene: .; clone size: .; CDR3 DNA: TGCGCCAGCAGCCCCGGGAGATGGGAGACCCAGTACTTC; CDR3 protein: CASSPGRWETQYF
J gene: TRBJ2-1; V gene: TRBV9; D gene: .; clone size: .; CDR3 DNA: TGTGCCAGCAACAACTTCGGGGGATCCTACAATGAGCAGTTCTTC; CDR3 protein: CASNNFGGSYNEQFF
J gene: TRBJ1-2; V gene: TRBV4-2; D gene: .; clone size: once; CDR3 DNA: TGTGCCAGCAGCCAAGATTCTCTCGCGGTGGACTATGGCTACACCTTC; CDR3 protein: CASSQDSLAVDYGYTF
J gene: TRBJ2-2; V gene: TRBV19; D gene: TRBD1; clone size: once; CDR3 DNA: TGTGCCAGCCGGACAGGGGGAGGCACCGGGGAGCTGTTTTTT; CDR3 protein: CASRTGGGTGELFF
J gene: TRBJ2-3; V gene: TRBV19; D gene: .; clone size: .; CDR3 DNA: TGTGCCAGTAGTATAGACCTTTTTGGGGCGGTGGTTACTAGCACAGATACGCAGTATTTT; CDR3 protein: CASSIDLFGAVVTSTDTQYF
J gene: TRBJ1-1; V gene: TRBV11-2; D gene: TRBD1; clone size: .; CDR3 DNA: TGTGCCAGCAGCTTGACTGGACAGGGGAACACTGAAGCTTTCTTT; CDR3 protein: CASSLTGQGNTEAFF
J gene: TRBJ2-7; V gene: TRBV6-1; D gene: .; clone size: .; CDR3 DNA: TGTGCCAGCAGGGAGACAGTTAGCTCCTACGAGCAGTACTTC; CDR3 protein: CASRETVSSYEQYF
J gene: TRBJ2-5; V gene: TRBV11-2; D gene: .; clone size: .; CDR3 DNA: TGTGCCAGCATGCTGGGAGAGACCCAGTACTTC; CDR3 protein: CASMLGETQYF
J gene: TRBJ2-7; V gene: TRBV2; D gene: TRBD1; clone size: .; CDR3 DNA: TGTGCCAGCAGTGCTGGGACAGGACCTTACGAGCAGTACTTC; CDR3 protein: CASSAGTGPYEQYF
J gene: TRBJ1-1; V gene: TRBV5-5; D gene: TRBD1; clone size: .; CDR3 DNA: TGTGCCAGCACCTCAGGGGGCGCGAATACGAACACTGAAGCTTTCTTT; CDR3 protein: CASTSGGANTNTEAFF
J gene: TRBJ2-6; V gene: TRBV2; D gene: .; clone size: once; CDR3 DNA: TGTGCCAGCAGCTCGGGACTTCGCCTCTCTGGGGCCAACGTCCTGACTTTC; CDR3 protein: CASSSGLRLSGANVLTF
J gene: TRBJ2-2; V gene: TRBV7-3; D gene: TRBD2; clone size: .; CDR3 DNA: TGTGCCAGCAGACTAGCGGGAGAGTACACCGGGGAGCTGTTTTTT; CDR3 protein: CASRLAGEYTGELFF
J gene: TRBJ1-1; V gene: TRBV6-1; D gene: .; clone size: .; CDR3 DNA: TGTGCCAGCAGTGTTGAGTTGAACACTGAAGCTTTCTTT; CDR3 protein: CASSVELNTEAFF
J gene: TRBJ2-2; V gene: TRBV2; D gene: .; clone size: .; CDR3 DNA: TGTGCCACCCGGACAGACCTAAACACCGGGGAGCTGTTTTTT; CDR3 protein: CATRTDLNTGELFF
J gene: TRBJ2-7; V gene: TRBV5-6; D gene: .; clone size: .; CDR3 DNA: TGTGCCAGCAGCTCACGGACTCCTCGACGTACCTACGAGCAGTACTTC; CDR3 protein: CASSSRTPRRTYEQYF
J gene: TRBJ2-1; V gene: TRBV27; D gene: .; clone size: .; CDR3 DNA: TGTGCCAGCAGTTTATCTCAGTTTTCCTCCTACAATGAGCAGTTCTTC; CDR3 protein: CASSLSQFSSYNEQFF
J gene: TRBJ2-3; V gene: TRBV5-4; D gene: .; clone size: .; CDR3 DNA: TGTGCCAGCAGCACCGGGACCTGGGAGGATACGCAGTATTTT; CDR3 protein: CASSTGTWEDTQYF
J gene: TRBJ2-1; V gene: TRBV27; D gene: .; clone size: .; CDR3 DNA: TGTGCCAGCAGGGCCGGGACAAACAACAATGAGCAGTTCTTC; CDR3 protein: CASRAGTNNNEQFF
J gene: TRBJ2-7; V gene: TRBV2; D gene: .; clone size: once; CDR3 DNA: TGTGCCGCCTCAGGTGCCCTCAACGAGCAGTACTTC; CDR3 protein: CAASGALNEQYF
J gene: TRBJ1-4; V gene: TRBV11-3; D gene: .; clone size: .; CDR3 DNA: TGTGCCAGCAGCTTTCAGGGGTTGGCTAATGAAAAACTGTTTTTT; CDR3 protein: CASSFQGLANEKLFF
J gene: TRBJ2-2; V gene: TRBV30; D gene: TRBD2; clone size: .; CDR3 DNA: TGTGCCTGGAGCCCCTTAGCGGGGAGGACCGGGGAGCTGTTTTTT; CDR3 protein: CAWSPLAGRTGELFF
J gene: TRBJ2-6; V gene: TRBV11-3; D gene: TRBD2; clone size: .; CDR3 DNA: TGTGCCAGCAGCCCGGGGGGGGTATCTGGGGCCAACGTCCTGACTTTC; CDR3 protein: CASSPGGVSGANVLTF
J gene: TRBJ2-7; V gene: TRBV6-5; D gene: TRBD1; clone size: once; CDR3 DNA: TGTGCCGGCAGTAAACGAGGGACAGCCTCCTACGAGCAGTACTTC; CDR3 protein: CAGSKRGTASYEQYF
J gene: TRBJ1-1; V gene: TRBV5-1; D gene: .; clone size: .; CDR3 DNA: TGCGCCAGCAGCCCGGGAGTCGGCACCCGGAACACTGAAGCTTTCTTT; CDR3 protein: CASSPGVGTRNTEAFF
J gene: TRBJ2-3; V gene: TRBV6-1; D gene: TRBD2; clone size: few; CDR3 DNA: TGTGCCAGCAGTGAAGCGACTAGCAAGCCCACAGATACGCAGTATTTT; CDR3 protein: CASSEATSKPTDTQYF
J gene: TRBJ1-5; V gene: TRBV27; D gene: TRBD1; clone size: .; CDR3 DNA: TGTGCCAGCAGGACAGGGACGGCCAATCAGCCCCAGCATTTT; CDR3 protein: CASRTGTANQPQHF
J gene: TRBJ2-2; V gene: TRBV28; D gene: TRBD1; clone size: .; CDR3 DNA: TGTGCCAGCAGTTTAAAGGCCGTGACAGGGCGCACCGGGGAGCTGTTTTTT; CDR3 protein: CASSLKAVTGRTGELFF
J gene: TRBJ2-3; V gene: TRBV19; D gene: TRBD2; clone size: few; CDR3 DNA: TGTGCCAGTAGTATAGGAACTAGCGGGATGGATACGCAGTATTTT; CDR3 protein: CASSIGTSGMDTQYF
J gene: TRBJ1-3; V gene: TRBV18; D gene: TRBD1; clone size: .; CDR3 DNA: TGTGCCAGCTCACGGACAGGGGTTGAAAACACCATATATTTT; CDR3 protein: CASSRTGVENTIYF
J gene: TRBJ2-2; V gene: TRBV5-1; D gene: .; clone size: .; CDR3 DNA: TGCGCCAGCAGCTTGACCGGCGCGATGCTGAACACCGGGGAGCTGTTTTTT; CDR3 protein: CASSLTGAMLNTGELFF
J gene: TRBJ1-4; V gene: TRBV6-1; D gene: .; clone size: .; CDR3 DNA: TGTGCCAGCAAGTGGGGGCTGGTTAATGAAAAACTGTTTTTT; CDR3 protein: CASKWGLVNEKLFF
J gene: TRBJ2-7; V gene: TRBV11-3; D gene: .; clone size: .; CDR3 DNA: TGTGCCAGCAGGCGGGACTTGGGATCCTACGAGCAGTACTTC; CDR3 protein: CASRRDLGSYEQYF
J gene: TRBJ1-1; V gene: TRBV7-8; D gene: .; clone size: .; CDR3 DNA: TGTGCCAGCAGCTTAAGATCCCCTCCCTCAGGGACTTCTAAAGCTTTCTTT; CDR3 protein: CASSLRSPPSGTSKAFF
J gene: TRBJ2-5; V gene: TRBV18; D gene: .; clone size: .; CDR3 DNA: TGTGCCAGCTCACCTTGGAGGGGAGCCCAAGAGACCCAGTACTTC; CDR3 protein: CASSPWRGAQETQYF
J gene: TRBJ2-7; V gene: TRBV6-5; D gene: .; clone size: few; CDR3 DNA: TGTGCCAGCACCGCCGCCCGATCGGCCGAGCAGTACTTC; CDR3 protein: CASTAARSAEQYF
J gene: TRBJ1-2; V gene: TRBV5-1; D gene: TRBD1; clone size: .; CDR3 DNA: TGCGCCAGCAGCCCTGGGATCAACAGGGGGGGACATGGCTACACCTTC; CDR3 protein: CASSPGINRGGHGYTF
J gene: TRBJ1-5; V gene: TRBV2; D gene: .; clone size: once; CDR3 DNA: TGTGCCAGCAGTAATTACAGGGTTAGCAATCAGCCCCAGCATTTT; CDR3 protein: CASSNYRVSNQPQHF
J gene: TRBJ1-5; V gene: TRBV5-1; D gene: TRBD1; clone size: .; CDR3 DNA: TGCGCCAGCAGTTCAGGGGGAACGGAGCCCCAGCATTTT; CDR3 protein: CASSSGGTEPQHF
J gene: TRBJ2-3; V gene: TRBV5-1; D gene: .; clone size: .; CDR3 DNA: TGCGCCAGCAGAACCTCCGGGACACCCACAGATACGCAGTATTTT; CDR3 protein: CASRTSGTPTDTQYF
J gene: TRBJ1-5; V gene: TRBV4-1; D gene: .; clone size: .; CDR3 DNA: TGCGCCAGCAGCCAAGGCGTGAAGGACCTCGGCAATCAGCCCCAGCATTTT; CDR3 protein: CASSQGVKDLGNQPQHF
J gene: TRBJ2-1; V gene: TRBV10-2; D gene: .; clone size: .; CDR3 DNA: TGCGCCAGCAGCGTCCAGGCCTACAATGAGCAGTTCTTC; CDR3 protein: CASSVQAYNEQFF
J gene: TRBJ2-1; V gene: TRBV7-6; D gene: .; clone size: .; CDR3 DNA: TGTGCCAGCAGCGCAGGGAGCTCCTACAATGAGCAGTTCTTC; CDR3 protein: CASSAGSSYNEQFF
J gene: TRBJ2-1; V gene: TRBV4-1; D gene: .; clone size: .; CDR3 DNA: TGCGCCAGCAGCCAAGATGGCGGGGGCTTACACTACAATGAGCAGTTCTTC; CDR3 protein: CASSQDGGGLHYNEQFF
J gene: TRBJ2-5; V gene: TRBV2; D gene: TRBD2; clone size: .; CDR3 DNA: TGTGCCAGCAGCCGAGGACTAGCAGCAGAGACCCAGTACTTC; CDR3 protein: CASSRGLAAETQYF
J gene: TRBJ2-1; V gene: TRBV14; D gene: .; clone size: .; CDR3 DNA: TGTGCCAGCAGCCAAAGGCGGGACAATGAGCAGTTCTTC; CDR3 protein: CASSQRRDNEQFF
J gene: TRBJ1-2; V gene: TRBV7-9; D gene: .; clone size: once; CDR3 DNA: TGTGCCAGCAGCCACCGGGACACCCCCTATGGCTACACCTTC; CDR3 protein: CASSHRDTPYGYTF
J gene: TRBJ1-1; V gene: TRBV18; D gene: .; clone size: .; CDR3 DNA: TGTGCCAGCTCAAGGACAGATAACACTGAAGCTTTCTTT; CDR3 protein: CASSRTDNTEAFF
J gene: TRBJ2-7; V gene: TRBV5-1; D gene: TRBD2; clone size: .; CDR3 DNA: TGCGCCAGCAGCTTACAAACTAGCGGGGGGGCCTACGAGCAGTACTTC; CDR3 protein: CASSLQTSGGAYEQYF
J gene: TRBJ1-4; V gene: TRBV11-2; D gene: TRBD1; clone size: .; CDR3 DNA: TGTGCCAGCAGTCCTGGGACAGGTTGGGAAAAACTGTTTTTT; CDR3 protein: CASSPGTGWEKLFF